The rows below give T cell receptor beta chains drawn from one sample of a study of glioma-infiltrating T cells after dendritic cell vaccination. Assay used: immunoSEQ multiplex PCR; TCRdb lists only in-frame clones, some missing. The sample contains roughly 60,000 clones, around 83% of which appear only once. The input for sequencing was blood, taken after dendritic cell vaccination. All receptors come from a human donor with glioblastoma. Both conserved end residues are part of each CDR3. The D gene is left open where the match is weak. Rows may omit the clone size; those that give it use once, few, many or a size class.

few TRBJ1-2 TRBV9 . TGTGCCAGCAGCGTGGAAGGAGGCGATGGCTACACCTTC CASSVEGGDGYTF
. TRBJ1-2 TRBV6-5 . TGTGCCAGCAGTTACTCGGCCAGGGGAGCTAACTATGGCTACACCTTC CASSYSARGANYGYTF
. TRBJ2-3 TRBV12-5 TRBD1 TGTGCTAGTGGTCCCCCCACAGGGGAGGATACGCAGTATTTT CASGPPTGEDTQYF
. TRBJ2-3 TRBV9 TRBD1 TGTGCCAGCAGCGTAGTTGGGACAGGGGGAGGCGTGGGTACGCAGTATTTT CASSVVGTGGGVGTQYF
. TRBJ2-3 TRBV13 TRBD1 TGTGCCAGCAGCTCAAAGACAGGGGCAGATACGCAGTATTTT CASSSKTGADTQYF
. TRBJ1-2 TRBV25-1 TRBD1 TGTGCCAGCAGTGAAAGAGGGACAGGCTCTTATGGCTACACCTTC CASSERGTGSYGYTF
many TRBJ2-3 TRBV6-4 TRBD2 TGTGCCAGCAGTGACTCGACTAGCGGGGGTGGGGCAGATACGCAGTATTTT CASSDSTSGGGADTQYF
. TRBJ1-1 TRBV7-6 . TGTGCCAGCAGCTTGGGTACGGGCACTGAAGCTTTCTTT CASSLGTGTEAFF
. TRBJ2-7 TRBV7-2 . TGTGCCAGCAGCTTAGAAGGTGGGGGCCCCTACGAGCAGTACTTC CASSLEGGGPYEQYF
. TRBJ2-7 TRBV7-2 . TGTGCCAGCAGCTTAGCGGCAGGGGATTCGTACTTC CASSLAAGDSYF
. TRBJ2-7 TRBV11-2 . TGTGCCAGCAGCTTAGATTGGGGGGACAGCAACTACGAGCAGTACTTC CASSLDWGDSNYEQYF
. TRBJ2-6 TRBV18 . TGTGCCAGCTCACCACTGGGAGGAGGGGGGGCCAACGTCCTGACTTTC CASSPLGGGGANVLTF
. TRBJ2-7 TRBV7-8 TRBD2 TGTGCCAGCAGCTTCTTCGCGGGGGGGACCTACGAGCAGTACTTC CASSFFAGGTYEQYF
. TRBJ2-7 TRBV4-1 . TGCGCCAGCAGCCCACTTCACCGGGACACCCAATACGAGCAGTACTTC CASSPLHRDTQYEQYF
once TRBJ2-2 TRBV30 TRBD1 TGTGCCCGAACCCGAGGGGGCGACTTGAACACCGGGGAGCTGTTTTTT CARTRGGDLNTGELFF
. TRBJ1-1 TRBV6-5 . TGTGCCAGCAGGTGGGACACAGGGGAAGCTTTCTTT CASRWDTGEAFF
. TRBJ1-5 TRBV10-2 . TGCGCCAGCAGTCCCCAGGGTTATCAGCCCCAGCATTTT CASSPQGYQPQHF
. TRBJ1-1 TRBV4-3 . TGCGCCAGCAGCCAAGAGTCTTTATCACAGGTCGGCACTGAAGCTTTCTTT CASSQESLSQVGTEAFF
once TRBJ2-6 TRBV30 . TGTGCCTGGAGTGGTAATGGGGCCAACGTCCTGACTTTC CAWSGNGANVLTF
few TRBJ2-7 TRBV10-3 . TGTGCCATCAGTGAGTCGGTGGCAGGGTCCCACGAGCAGTACTTC CAISESVAGSHEQYF
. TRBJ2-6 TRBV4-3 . TGCGCCAGCAGCCAAGCCAGTTCTGGGGCCAACGTCCTGACTTTC CASSQASSGANVLTF
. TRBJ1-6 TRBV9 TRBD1 TGTGCCAGCGGGAGGAGGACAGGGGATTCACCCCTCCACTTT CASGRRTGDSPLHF
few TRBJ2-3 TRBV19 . TGTGCCAGTAGTCCAACCCAGGGTAGTACGCAGTATTTT CASSPTQGSTQYF
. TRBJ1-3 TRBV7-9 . TGTGCCAGCAGCCCAGGTTTCCCTCTCACGGCCTCTGGAAACACCATATATTTT CASSPGFPLTASGNTIYF
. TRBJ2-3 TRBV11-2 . TGTGCCAGCAGCCGGAAGGGACTCACAGATACGCAGTATTTT CASSRKGLTDTQYF
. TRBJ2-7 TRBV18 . TGTGCCAGCTCACCACAAGCGGGCGAACCCTACGAGCAGTACTTC CASSPQAGEPYEQYF
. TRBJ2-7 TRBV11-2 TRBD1 TGTGCCAGCAGCTTCGACAGGGGGGTATACGAGCAGTACTTC CASSFDRGVYEQYF
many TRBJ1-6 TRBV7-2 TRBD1 TGTGCCAGCAGTTCGACAGGGCTGAATTCACCCCTCCACTTT CASSSTGLNSPLHF
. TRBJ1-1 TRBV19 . TGTGCCAGTAGTATAGTGGGCCCTATGAACACTGAAGCTTTCTTT CASSIVGPMNTEAFF
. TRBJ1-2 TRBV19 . TGTGCCAGTAGGGAGTGGGACTATGGCTACACCTTC CASREWDYGYTF
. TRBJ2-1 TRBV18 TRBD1 TGTGCCAGCTCCCTAACTCGACAGGGTGGGGACAATGAGCAGTTCTTC CASSLTRQGGDNEQFF
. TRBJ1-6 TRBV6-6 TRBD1 TGTGCCAGCAGTATCCGGACAGGAATTAATTCACCCCTCCACTTT CASSIRTGINSPLHF
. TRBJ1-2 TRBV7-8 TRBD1 TGTGCCAGCAGCTACGACAGGGCCGCCTATGGCTACACCTTC CASSYDRAAYGYTF
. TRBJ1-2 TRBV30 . TGTGCCTGGAGTACACAGAACCTAAGGGGCTACACCTTC CAWSTQNLRGYTF
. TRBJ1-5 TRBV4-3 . TGCGCCAGCAGCCAAGACTCAAGGGGCTTGCAGCCCCAGCATTTT CASSQDSRGLQPQHF
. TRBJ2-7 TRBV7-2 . TGTGCCAGCAGCTACGGACAATACTACGAGCAGTACTTC CASSYGQYYEQYF
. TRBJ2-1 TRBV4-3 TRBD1 TGCGCCAGCAGCCAAGGTTATCGGACAGGGCCGACCTACAATGAGCAGTTCTTC CASSQGYRTGPTYNEQFF
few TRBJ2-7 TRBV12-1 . TGTGCCAGCAGCCCGGGGACAGGGGCATGCTACGAGCAGTACTTC CASSPGTGACYEQYF
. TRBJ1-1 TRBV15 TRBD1 TGTGCCACCAGCAGAGATAGGCGACAGGGGGTGACGTCTGAAGCTTTCTTT CATSRDRRQGVTSEAFF
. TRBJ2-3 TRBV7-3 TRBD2 TGTGCCAGCAGCCCCCCCGGGGCGGGGGGCGGCACAGATACGCAGTATTTT CASSPPGAGGGTDTQYF
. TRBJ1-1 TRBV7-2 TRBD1 TGTGCCAGCAGCTTAGGACACAGGGGTGCCACTGAAGCTTTCTTT CASSLGHRGATEAFF
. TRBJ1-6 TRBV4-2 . TGTGCCAGCAGCCAACAGTATGTCCTCGGGAGGGATTCACCCCTCCACTTT CASSQQYVLGRDSPLHF
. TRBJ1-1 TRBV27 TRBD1 TGTGCCAGCAGTTGGGACAGGGGGAACCCCCCCACAATGAACACTGAAGCTTTCTTT CASSWDRGNPPTMNTEAFF
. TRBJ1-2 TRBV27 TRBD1 TGTGCCAGCAGTTTATCGGCCGGAGGGGGCTACGGCTACACCTTC CASSLSAGGGYGYTF
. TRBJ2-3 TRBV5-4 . TGTGCCAGCAGGACTACTAAAGGAGATACGCAGTATTTT CASRTTKGDTQYF
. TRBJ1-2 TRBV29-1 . TGCAGCGTTGAAGAAGTGGCCAGGCCGAACTATGGCTACACCTTC CSVEEVARPNYGYTF
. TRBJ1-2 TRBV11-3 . TGTGCCAGCAGCTTAGGACAGATCTATGGCTACACCTTC CASSLGQIYGYTF
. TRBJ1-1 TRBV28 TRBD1 TGTGCCAGCAACCTTGGGGACAGAGGATCCATGAACACTGAAGCTTTCTTT CASNLGDRGSMNTEAFF
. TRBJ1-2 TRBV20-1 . TGCAGTGACAGGGCGTATAGCTTC CSDRAYSF
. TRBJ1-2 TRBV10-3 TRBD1 TGTGCCATCAAGCCCCGGGACAGGGACTATGGCTACACCTTC CAIKPRDRDYGYTF
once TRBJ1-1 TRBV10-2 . TGCGCCAGCAGTGGGCCCATGAACACTGAAGCTTTCTTT CASSGPMNTEAFF
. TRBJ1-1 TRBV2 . TGTGCCAGCAGTGATCTCGCAGGGTTAAACACTGAAGCTTTCTTT CASSDLAGLNTEAFF
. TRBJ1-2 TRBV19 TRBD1 TGTGCCAGTAGACGGGGGACAGCCGATAACTATGGCTACACCTTC CASRRGTADNYGYTF
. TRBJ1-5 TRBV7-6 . TGTGCCAGCAGCATGACAGGCAATCAGCCCCAGCATTTT CASSMTGNQPQHF
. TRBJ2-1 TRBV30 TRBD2 TGTGCCTGTCCTACTAGCGGACATTACAATGAGCAGTTCTTC CACPTSGHYNEQFF
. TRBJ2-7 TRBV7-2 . TGTGCCAGCAGCTTTGGTGAGAGAACCTACGAGCAGTACTTC CASSFGERTYEQYF
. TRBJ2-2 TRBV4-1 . TGCGCCAGCAGCCAAGTTCTAGCTGAGAACACCGGGGAGCTGTTTTTT CASSQVLAENTGELFF
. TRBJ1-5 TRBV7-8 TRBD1 TGTGCCAGCAGCTTAACAGGGGTTAATCAGCCCCAGCATTTT CASSLTGVNQPQHF